One sample yielded the 28 T cell receptor beta chains listed below, sequenced in a study of T cell responses to AZD1222 COVID-19 vaccine. Libraries were prepared by immunoSEQ multiplex PCR; TCRdb keeps only in-frame clonotypes and omits some of them. This table has about 93,000 clones, about 90% appearing once. The sample here was peripheral blood, taken on day 0 of AZD1222 vaccination. The source is an adult in good health.

This clone was detected ten times or more. The rearrangement links TRBV7-9 to TRBJ1-2, with D maybe TRBD1 (6 bases). V lost 1 base to trimming and J lost 2 bases, with 11 bases between them. Germline CDR1 reads SEHNR; CDR2 reads FQNEAQ (reference sequence). The CDR3 has 15 residues. As DNA, the CDR3 is TGTGCCAGCAGCTTAGGGACAGACCTCAACTATGGCTACACCTTC. Translating gives CASSLGTDLNYGYTF. Drawing the rest from reference TRBV7-9 and TRBJ1-2, the complete variable domain is DTGVSQNPRHKITKRGQNVTFRCDPISEHNRLYWYRQTLGQGPEFLTYFQNEAQLEKSRLLSDRFSAERPKGSFSTLEIQRTEQGDSAMYLCASSLGTDLNYGYTFGSGTRLTVV.

The rearrangement links TRBV7-2 to TRBJ2-3; D is undetermined. The CDR3 is made up of 13 amino acids. Germline V CDR1 and CDR2: SGHTA, FQGNSA. V was clipped by 6 bases and J by 0 bases, with 7 bases between them. The CDR3 sequence: CASRVGSTDTQYF. DNA for the CDR3: TGTGCCAGCAGAGTCGGGAGCACAGATACGCAGTATTTT.

This sequence joins TRBV4-2 and TRBJ2-7, with 13 bases matching TRBD2. Trimming at V came to 6 bases and at J to 2 bases, leaving 4 bases not matched to a gene. This CDR3 has 15 amino acids. In germline, CDR1 is LGHNA, CDR2 YNFKEQ. Here the CDR3 reads CASRHGTSGTYEQYF. The DNA for the CDR3 is TGTGCCAGCAGACACGGGACTAGCGGGACCTACGAGCAGTACTTC.

The V gene is TRBV18, the J gene TRBJ2-7; 13 bases are shared with TRBD2. J gave up 6 bases and V 3 bases, and 5 bases lay outside the gene matches. CDR3 length: 15 residues. Germline-derived CDR1 and CDR2 are KGHSH and LQKENI. The CDR3 DNA follows: TGTGCCAGCTCACCCGTTGGACTAGCGGGAGTCGAGCAGTACTTC. It encodes CASSPVGLAGVEQYF.

The V gene is TRBV11-2, the J gene TRBJ2-3; D is ambiguous. V lost 8 bases and J lost 0, with 18 bases in between. Looked up from germline, CDR1 is SGHAT and CDR2 is FQNNGV. The CDR3 is made up of 16 amino acids. CDR3 sequence (DNA): TGTGCCAGCCTATCCTACTCTACCGCTAGCACAGATACGCAGTATTTT. It specifies CASLSYSTASTDTQYF.

This chain uses TRBV28 with TRBJ2-7, with TRBD2 matching 9 bases. V lost 7 bases to trimming and J lost 2 bases; unmatched junction nucleotides: 6. There are 14 residues in the CDR3. Per the germline V gene, CDR1 is MDHEN and CDR2 is SYDVKM. CDR3 DNA: TGTGCCAGCACCCGGGTAGCGGGAGCCTACGAGCAGTACTTC. Residues: CASTRVAGAYEQYF.

The rearrangement joins TRBV5-1 to TRBJ1-1; D may be TRBD1 (6 bases). The CDR3 runs to 11 residues. The V gene lost 2 bases and the J gene lost 8 bases, with 7 bases spanning the gap. Germline assignment: CDR1 SGHRS and CDR2 YFSETQ. The CDR3 reads CASSLQGEAFF. The CDR3, as DNA: TGCGCCAGCAGCTTACAGGGAGAAGCTTTCTTT. Based on the CDR3 plus reference TRBV5-1 and TRBJ1-1, the full variable domain is KAGVTQTPRYLIKTRGQQVTLSCSPISGHRSVSWYQQTPGQGLQFLFEYFSETQRNKGNFPGRFSGRQFSNSRSEMNVSTLELGDSALYLCASSLQGEAFFGQGTRLTVV.

V is TRBV6-4 and J is TRBJ2-1, with D tentatively TRBD1 (5 bases). This CDR3 region has 15 residues. The V gene lost 2 bases and the J gene lost 2 bases, with 10 bases spanning the gap. Looked up from germline, CDR1 is MRHNA and CDR2 is SNTAGT. CDR3 residues: CASSDAGAPYNEQFF. The CDR3 DNA sequence: TGTGCCAGCAGTGACGCTGGGGCCCCCTACAATGAGCAGTTCTTC.

V is TRBV5-6 and J is TRBJ1-1, with TRBD1 identical over 9 bases. Germline CDR1 is SGHDT and CDR2 is YYEEEE. The length of the CDR3 is 15 residues. Losses at the gene ends were 3 bases for V and 4 bases for J; bases not matched to a gene: 7. CDR3 in DNA: TGTGCCAGCAGCTCGACAGGGGGGGCCCGCACTGAAGCTTTCTTT. This encodes CASSSTGGARTEAFF.

The CDR3 DNA reads as TGTGCCAGCAGCTCCCGACGATGGACTAGCGGGAAGTTAGGCACAGATACGCAGTATTTT. Protein sequence: CASSSRRWTSGKLGTDTQYF. The chain is built from TRBV7-3 and TRBJ2-3; 12 bases fit TRBD2. CDR3 length: 20 amino acids. Germline CDR1 SGHTA, CDR2 FQGTGA. The V and J ends lost 4 bases and 1 base, in that order; junction bases with no gene match: 15. Drawing the rest from reference TRBV7-3 and TRBJ2-3, the complete variable domain is GAGVSQTPSNKVTEKGKYVELRCDPISGHTALYWYRQSLGQGPEFLIYFQGTGAADDSGLPNDRFFAVRPEGSVSTLKIQRTERGDSAVYLCASSSRRWTSGKLGTDTQYFGPGTRLTVL.

CDR3 sequence: CASSLGFRTGAEDEQYF. CDR3 coding DNA: TGCGCCAGCAGCTTGGGCTTTAGGACAGGTGCTGAGGACGAGCAGTACTTC. This sequence joins TRBV5-1 and TRBJ2-7, with 7 bases matching TRBD1. The trim removed 0 bases at V and 5 bases at J, leaving 14 bases unmatched. The CDR3 has 17 amino acids. Germline CDR1 SGHRS, CDR2 YFSETQ.

The gene calls are TRBV10-3 and TRBJ1-3; D is possibly TRBD1 (5 bases). This CDR3 has 14 residues. V was pared by 7 bases and J by 0 bases, with 10 bases between. Germline CDR1 and CDR2: ENHRY and SYGVKD. The CDR3 spells CAIMQGSSGNTIYF. In nucleotides, the CDR3 is TGTGCCATCATGCAGGGTTCCTCTGGAAACACCATATATTTT.

This clone was counted between two and nine times. The chain employs TRBV27 and TRBJ2-7; the match to TRBD2 covers 14 bases. Germline-derived CDR1 and CDR2 are MNHEY and SMNVEV (reference sequence). The CDR3 contains 16 residues. V dropped 6 bases and J dropped 5; count of bases not matched to a gene: 9. The CDR3 bases are TGTGCCAGCAGGGCTACGGGACTAGCGGGAGCCCACGAGCAGTACTTC. Amino acid sequence: CASRATGLAGAHEQYF.

This rearrangement joins TRBV2 to TRBJ1-6; D remains unclear. V dropped 6 bases and J dropped 7 bases, with 13 bases sitting between them. The germline V gene encodes CDR1 SNHLY and CDR2 FYNNEI. CDR3 length: 14 residues. CDR3: CASSLTPENSPLHF. CDR3 nucleotide sequence: TGTGCCAGCAGCTTGACACCAGAGAATTCACCCCTCCACTTT. The full variable domain, in which reference TRBV2 and TRBJ1-6 provide the parts outside the CDR3, is EPEVTQTPSHQVTQMGQEVILRCVPISNHLYFYWYRQILGQKVEFLVSFYNNEISEKSEIFDDQFSVERPDGSNFTLKIRSTKLEDSAMYFCASSLTPENSPLHFGNGTRLTVT.

This chain uses TRBV6-4 with TRBJ1-2; maybe TRBD1 (5 bases). The CDR3 runs 14 residues. In germline, CDR1 is MRHNA, CDR2 SNTAGT. V lost 9 bases and J 4 bases, leaving 18 bases between the germline ends. The CDR3 sequence: CASNDKRDLYGYTF. CDR3 coding DNA: TGTGCCAGTAACGATAAACGGGACCTCTATGGCTACACCTTC.

J is TRBJ2-2 and V is TRBV11-2; 9 positions match TRBD1. The CDR3 covers 15 residues. Germline CDR1 reads SGHAT; CDR2 reads FQNNGV. J was trimmed by 5 bases and V by 3 bases; bases with no gene match: 4. The DNA for the CDR3 is TGTGCCAGCAGCTTCGGGACAGGGTATACCGGGGAGCTGTTTTTT. This gives the protein CASSFGTGYTGELFF.

The chain has TRBV5-1 and TRBJ2-7; 8 bases match TRBD2. From germline, CDR1 is SGHRS and CDR2 YFSETQ. The CDR3 is 15 residues long. Trimming at V came to 4 bases and at J to 4 bases, leaving 10 bases not matched to a gene. In nucleotides, the CDR3 is TGCGCCAGCAGCAAAGCGGGAGAGCCGTATTACGAGCAGTACTTC. Translating gives CASSKAGEPYYEQYF.

V gene TRBV19 combines with J gene TRBJ2-7; 7 bases are a match to TRBD1. Per the germline V gene, CDR1 is LNHDA and CDR2 is SQIVND (reference sequence). The CDR3 sequence is 13 residues long. The V and J ends lost 7 bases and 2 bases, in that order; junction bases with no gene match: 5. The CDR3 reads CASTKGQTYEQYF. CDR3 coding DNA: TGTGCCAGTACAAAGGGACAGACCTACGAGCAGTACTTC.

This clone was observed once. The rearrangement joins TRBV6-5 to TRBJ2-7; possibly TRBD2 for D (5 bases). The V gene lost 5 bases and the J gene lost 12 bases, with 23 bases spanning the gap. The CDR3 sequence is 14 residues long. Germline CDR1 MNHEY, CDR2 SVGAGI. DNA for the CDR3: TGTGCCAGCAGTATAACTTCGGACCTACTACGGGGGTACTTC. Translated, it gives CASSITSDLLRGYF.

This rearrangement joins TRBV7-2 to TRBJ1-1; D gene ambiguous. This CDR3 has 15 residues. V lost 4 bases, J lost 0 bases, and 12 bases lay in between. CDR1 SGHTA and CDR2 FQGNSA come from the germline V gene. This CDR3 reads CASSYSRGMNTEAFF. CDR3 nucleotide sequence: TGTGCCAGCAGCTATAGCAGAGGGATGAACACTGAAGCTTTCTTT.

The J gene is TRBJ1-5, the V gene TRBV29-1; tentatively, D is TRBD1 (6 bases). V lost 6 bases and J lost 6, with 12 bases in between. The CDR3 extends over 12 amino acids. Per germline, CDR1 SQVTM and CDR2 ANQGSEA. The DNA of the CDR3 is TGCAGCGTCCGGGACACCGGTCAGCCCCAGCATTTT. Translated, it gives CSVRDTGQPQHF.

The chain uses TRBV11-2 and TRBJ1-4; D uncertain. The CDR3 length is 14 residues. The germline V and J ends were trimmed by 3 bases and 8 bases, with 13 bases remaining between them. The germline gives CDR1 SGHAT, CDR2 FQNNGV. The CDR3: CASSFGAVGEKLFF. The CDR3 nucleotides are TGTGCCAGCAGCTTCGGAGCAGTAGGGGAAAAACTGTTTTTT.

This clone was seen just once. This rearrangement joins TRBV10-3 to TRBJ2-7, with 9 bases lining up with TRBD2. The CDR3 has 14 residues. CDR1 ENHRY and CDR2 SYGVKD come from the germline V gene. V shed 10 bases, J shed 2 bases, and the junction held 9 bases outside the gene matches. As DNA, the CDR3 is TGTGCCACCGTTAGCGGGAGAGGGACCTACGAGCAGTACTTC. The encoded protein is CATVSGRGTYEQYF.

This clone was found a few times. The germline gene is not matched at one end of the junction; a read error may be the cause. The V call is TRBV7-7, the J call TRBJ2-7; 10 nucleotides match TRBD1. The length of the CDR3 is 13 residues. Germline V CDR1 and CDR2: SSHAT, FNYEAQ (reference sequence). CDR3 in amino acids: CASSSDRGAEQYF. The CDR3 DNA is TGTGCTAGCAGTTCGGACAGGGGGGCAGAGCAGTACTTC.

The V and J genes are TRBV5-1 and TRBJ2-5, with TRBD1 identical over 11 bases. The V gene end was trimmed by 4 bases and the J gene end by 5 bases; junction bases not matched to a gene: 7. The V gene's germline CDR1 is SGHRS and CDR2 YFSETQ. This CDR3 comprises 15 residues. The CDR3 loop reads CASSLGQGAGETQYF. DNA for the CDR3: TGCGCCAGCAGCCTCGGACAGGGGGCTGGGGAGACCCAGTACTTC.

The chain couples TRBV28 to TRBJ1-3; D is unclear. V was trimmed by 3 bases and J by 0 bases, leaving 6 bases between them. CDR1 and CDR2 from the germline V gene are MDHEN and SYDVKM. The CDR3 runs 14 residues. CDR3 DNA: TGTGCCAGCAGTTTTTCCGGCTCTGGAAACACCATATATTTT. Amino acids: CASSFSGSGNTIYF.

The chain couples TRBV20-1 to TRBJ1-5; D is ambiguous. The CDR3 runs 12 residues. V dropped 6 bases and J dropped 3 bases, with 9 bases sitting between them. Germline loops: CDR1 DFQATT, CDR2 SNEGSKA (reference sequence). CDR3 bases: TGCAGTGCCAGTAGGGTCAATCAGCCCCAGCATTTT. Residues: CSASRVNQPQHF.

The V gene is TRBV6-5, the J gene TRBJ2-1; D is perhaps TRBD2 (5 bases). CDR1 MNHEY and CDR2 SVGAGI come from the germline V gene. Trimming removed 0 bases at V and 4 bases at J, with 13 bases between. The CDR3 has 16 amino acids. Here the CDR3 reads CASSYSGRTLYNEQFF. Here the CDR3 DNA reads TGTGCCAGCAGTTACTCAGGGAGAACCCTTTACAATGAGCAGTTCTTC.